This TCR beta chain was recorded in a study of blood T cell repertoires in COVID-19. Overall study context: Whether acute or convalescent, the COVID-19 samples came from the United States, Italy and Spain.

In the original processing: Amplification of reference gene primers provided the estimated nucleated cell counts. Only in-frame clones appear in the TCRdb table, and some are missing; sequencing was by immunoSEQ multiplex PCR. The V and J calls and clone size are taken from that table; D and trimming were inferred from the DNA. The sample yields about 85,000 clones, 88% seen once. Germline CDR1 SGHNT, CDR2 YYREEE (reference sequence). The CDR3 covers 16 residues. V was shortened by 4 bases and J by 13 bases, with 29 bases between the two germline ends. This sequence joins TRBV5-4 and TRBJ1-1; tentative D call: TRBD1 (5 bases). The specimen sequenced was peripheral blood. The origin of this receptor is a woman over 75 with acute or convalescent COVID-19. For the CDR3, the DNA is TGTGCCAGCAGCGCTCTAAAGGGGCAGGCCGGATTGAAGCTTTTCTTT. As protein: CASSALKGQAGLKLFF.